This TCR beta chain came from a study of blood T cell repertoires in COVID-19. With 9 bases removed from V and 4 bases from J, the gap between germline ends came to 13 bases. Germline V gene sequence: CDR1 SGHTA, CDR2 FQGNSA. The CDR3 sequence is 14 residues long. Data came from immunoSEQ multiplex PCR; TCRdb stores just in-frame clones and leaves some out. Found here are 150,000 to 200,000 clones, roughly 86% of them singletons; the top ten hold roughly 7%. Sequencing was carried out using peripheral blood. The chain is built from TRBV7-2 and TRBJ1-6, with unresolved D. The TCR comes from a man aged 45-60 years with active or convalescent COVID-19. CDR3: CASQPGHYNSPLHF. As DNA, the CDR3 is TGTGCCAGTCAACCGGGTCATTATAATTCACCCCTCCACTTT. Full variable domain (outside the CDR3, taken from reference TRBV7-2 and TRBJ1-6): GAGVSQSPSNKVTEKGKDVELRCDPISGHTALYWYRQSLGQGLEFLIYFQGNSAPDKSGLPSDRFSAERTGGSVSTLTIQRTQQEDSAVYLCASQPGHYNSPLHFGNGTRLTVT.